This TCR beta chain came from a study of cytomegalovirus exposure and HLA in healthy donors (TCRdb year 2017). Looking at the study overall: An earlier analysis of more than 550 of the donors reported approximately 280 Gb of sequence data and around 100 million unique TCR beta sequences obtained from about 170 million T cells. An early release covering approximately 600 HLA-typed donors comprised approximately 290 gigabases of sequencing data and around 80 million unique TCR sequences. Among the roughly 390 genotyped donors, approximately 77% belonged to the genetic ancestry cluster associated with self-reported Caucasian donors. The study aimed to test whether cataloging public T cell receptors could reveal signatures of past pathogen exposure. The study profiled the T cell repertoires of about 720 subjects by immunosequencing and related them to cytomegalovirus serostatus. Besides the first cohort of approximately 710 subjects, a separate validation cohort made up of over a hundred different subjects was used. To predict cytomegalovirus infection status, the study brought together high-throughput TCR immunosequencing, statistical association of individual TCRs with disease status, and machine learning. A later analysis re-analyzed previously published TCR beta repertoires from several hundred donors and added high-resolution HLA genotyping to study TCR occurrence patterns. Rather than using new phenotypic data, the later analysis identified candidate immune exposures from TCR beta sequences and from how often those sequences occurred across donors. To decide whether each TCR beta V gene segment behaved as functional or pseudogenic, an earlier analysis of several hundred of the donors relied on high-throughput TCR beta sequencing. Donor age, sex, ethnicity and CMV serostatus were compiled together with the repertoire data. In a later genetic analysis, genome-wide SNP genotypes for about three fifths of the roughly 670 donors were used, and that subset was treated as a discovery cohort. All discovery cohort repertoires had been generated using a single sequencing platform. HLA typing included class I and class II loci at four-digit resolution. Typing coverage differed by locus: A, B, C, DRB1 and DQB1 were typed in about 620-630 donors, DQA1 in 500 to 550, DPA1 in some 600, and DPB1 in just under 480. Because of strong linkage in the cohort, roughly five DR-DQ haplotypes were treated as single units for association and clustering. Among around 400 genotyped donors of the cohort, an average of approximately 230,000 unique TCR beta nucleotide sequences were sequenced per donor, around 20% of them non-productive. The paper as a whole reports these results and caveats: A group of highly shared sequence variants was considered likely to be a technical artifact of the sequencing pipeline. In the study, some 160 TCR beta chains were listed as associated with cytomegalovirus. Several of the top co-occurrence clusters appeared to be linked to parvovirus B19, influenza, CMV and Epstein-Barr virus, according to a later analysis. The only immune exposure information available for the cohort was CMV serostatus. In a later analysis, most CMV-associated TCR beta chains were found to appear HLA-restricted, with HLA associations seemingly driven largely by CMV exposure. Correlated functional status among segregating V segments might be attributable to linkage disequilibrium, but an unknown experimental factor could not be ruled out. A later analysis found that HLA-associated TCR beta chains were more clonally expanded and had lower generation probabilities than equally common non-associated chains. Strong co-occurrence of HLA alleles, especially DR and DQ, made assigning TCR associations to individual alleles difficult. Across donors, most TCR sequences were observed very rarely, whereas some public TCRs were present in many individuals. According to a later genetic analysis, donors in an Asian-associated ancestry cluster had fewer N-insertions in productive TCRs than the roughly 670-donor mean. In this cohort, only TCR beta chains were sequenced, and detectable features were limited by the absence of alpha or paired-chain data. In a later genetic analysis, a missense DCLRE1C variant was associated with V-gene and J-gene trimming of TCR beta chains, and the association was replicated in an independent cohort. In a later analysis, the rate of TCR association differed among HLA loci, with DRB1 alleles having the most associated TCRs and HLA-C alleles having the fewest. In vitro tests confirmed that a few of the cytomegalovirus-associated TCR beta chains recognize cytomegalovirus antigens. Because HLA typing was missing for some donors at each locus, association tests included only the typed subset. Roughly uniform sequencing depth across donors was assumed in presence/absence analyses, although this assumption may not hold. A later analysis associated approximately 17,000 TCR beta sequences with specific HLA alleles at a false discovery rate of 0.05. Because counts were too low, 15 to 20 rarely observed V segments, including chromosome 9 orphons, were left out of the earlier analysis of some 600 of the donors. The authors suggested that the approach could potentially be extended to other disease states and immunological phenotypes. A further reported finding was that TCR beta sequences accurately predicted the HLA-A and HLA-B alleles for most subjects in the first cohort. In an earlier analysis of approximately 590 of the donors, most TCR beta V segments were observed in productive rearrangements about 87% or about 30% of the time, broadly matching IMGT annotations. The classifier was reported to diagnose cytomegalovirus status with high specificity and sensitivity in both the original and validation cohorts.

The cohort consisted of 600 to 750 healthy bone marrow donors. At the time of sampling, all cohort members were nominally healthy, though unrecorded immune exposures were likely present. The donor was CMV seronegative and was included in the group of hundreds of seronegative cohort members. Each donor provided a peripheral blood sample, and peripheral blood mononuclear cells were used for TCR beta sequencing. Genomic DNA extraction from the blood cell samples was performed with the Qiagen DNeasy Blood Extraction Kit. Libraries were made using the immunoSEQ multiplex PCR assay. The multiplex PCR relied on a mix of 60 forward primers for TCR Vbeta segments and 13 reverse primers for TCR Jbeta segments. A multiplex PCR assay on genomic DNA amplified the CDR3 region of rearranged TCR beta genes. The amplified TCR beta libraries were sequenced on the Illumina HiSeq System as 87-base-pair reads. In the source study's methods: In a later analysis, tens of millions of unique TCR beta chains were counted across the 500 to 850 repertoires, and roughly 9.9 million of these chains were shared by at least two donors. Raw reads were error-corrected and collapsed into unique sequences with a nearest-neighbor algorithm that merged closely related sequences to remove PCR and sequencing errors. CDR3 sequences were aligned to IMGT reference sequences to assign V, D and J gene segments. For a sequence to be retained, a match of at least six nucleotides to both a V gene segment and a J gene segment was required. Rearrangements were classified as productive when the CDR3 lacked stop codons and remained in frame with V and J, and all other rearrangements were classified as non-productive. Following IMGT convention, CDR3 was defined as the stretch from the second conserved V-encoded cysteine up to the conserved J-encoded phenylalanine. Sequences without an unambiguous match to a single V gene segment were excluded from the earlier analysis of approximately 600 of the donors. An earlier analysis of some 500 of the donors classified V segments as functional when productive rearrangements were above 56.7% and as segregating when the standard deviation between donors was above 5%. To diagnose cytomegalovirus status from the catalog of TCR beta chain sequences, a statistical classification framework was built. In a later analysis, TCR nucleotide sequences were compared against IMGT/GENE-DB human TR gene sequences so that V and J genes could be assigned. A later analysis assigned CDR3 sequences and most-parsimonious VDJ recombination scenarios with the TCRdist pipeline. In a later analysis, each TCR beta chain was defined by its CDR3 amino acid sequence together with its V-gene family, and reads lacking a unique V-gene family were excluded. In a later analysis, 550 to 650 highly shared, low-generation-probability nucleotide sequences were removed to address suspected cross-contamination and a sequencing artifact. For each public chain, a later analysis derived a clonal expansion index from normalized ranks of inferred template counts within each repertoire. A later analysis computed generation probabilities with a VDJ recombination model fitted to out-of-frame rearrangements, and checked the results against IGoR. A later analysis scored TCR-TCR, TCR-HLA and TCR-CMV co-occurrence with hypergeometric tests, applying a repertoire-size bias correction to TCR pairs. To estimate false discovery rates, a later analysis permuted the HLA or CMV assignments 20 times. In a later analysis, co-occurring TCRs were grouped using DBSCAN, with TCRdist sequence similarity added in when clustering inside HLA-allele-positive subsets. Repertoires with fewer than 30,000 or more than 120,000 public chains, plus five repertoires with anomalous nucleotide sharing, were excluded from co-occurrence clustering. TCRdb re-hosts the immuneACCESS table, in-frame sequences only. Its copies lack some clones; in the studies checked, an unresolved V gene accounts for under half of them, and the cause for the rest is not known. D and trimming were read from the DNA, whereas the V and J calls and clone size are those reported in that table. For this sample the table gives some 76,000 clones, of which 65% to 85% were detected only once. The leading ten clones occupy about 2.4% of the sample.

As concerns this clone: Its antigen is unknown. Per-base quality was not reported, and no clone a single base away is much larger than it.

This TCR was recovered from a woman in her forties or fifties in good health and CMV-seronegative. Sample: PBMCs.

The CDR3 region: CASSPSSTGDTQYF. The DNA sequence reads TGTGCCAGCTCACCGTCTTCGACAGGGGATACGCAGTATTTT. The rearrangement combines TRBV18 with TRBJ2-3, with 7 central nucleotides matching TRBD1. Measured from the cysteine to the phenylalanine, the CDR3 is 14 residues long. The kept DNA is CDR3 alone, 42 bases in frame from the first base. V is trimmed back by 3 bases and J by 6 bases, and the junction contains 6 bases that no gene match accounts for. In the germline V gene, CDR1 corresponds to KGHSH and CDR2 to LQKENI.